Below are 17 T cell receptor beta chains sequenced from a single sample in a study of cytomegalovirus exposure and HLA in healthy donors. 60 Vbeta and 13 Jbeta primers were used in PCR. TCRdb's copy holds only in-frame clones and misses some; the assay was immunoSEQ multiplex PCR. Of about 37,000 clones listed, about 74% are singletons. Sequenced sample: PBMCs. These receptors were taken from a man aged 25-45 years in good health and CMV-seronegative.

This clone was counted a few times. V and J are TRBV19 and TRBJ2-3, with D unclear. There are 14 residues in the CDR3. Per germline, CDR1 LNHDA and CDR2 SQIVND (reference sequence). Trimming stripped 4 bases from V and 0 bases from J, with 8 bases between. As DNA, the CDR3 is TGTGCCAGTAGTACTACCGTCAGCACAGATACGCAGTATTTT. It codes for CASSTTVSTDTQYF.

CDR3: CASSPRTSGDSYNEQFF. The CDR3 nucleotides are TGCGCCAGCAGCCCTCGGACTAGCGGGGATTCCTACAATGAGCAGTTCTTC. This chain joins TRBV5-1 and TRBJ2-1; 12 bases map to TRBD2. With V trimmed by 4 bases and J by 1 base, 6 bases remained unmatched. The CDR3 loop spans 17 amino acids. The V gene's germline CDR1 is SGHRS and CDR2 YFSETQ.

This clone was seen more than once but under ten times. The V call is TRBV27, the J call TRBJ2-7; 13 nucleotides line up with TRBD2. The J segment lost 4 bases and the V segment lost 2 bases, leaving 2 bases of the junction unmatched. Germline V lookup: CDR1 MNHEY, CDR2 SMNVEV (reference sequence). This CDR3 has 15 amino acids. CDR3 bases: TGTGCCAGCAGTTTAGTGACTAGCGGGAGGTACGAGCAGTACTTC. This translates into CASSLVTSGRYEQYF.

The CDR3 DNA is TGTGCCTGGAGCCGGGGGGGGACCGGTGAAGCTTTCTTT. Amino acids: CAWSRGGTGEAFF. The gene calls are TRBV30 and TRBJ1-1, with TRBD1 as a possible D gene (5 bases). The V gene's germline CDR1 is GTSNPN and CDR2 SVGIG (reference sequence). V lost 3 bases to trimming and J lost 7 bases, with 15 bases between them. The CDR3 runs to 13 residues.

For the CDR3, the DNA is TGTGCCTGGAGTGTACGAGTCGACACCGGGGAGCTGTTTTTT. This gives the protein CAWSVRVDTGELFF. The chain carries TRBV30 and TRBJ2-2, with D hard to call. V lost 0 bases, J lost 3 bases, and 8 bases lay in between. The germline CDR1 and CDR2 sequences are GTSNPN and SVGIG (reference sequence). The CDR3 runs to 14 residues.

This clone has a single count. This chain joins TRBV28 and TRBJ2-3, with 8 bases identical to TRBD2. The CDR3 runs to 16 residues. The trim removed 2 bases at V and 5 bases at J, leaving 9 bases unmatched. Germline CDR1 is MDHEN and CDR2 is SYDVKM. CDR3 nucleotide sequence: TGTGCCAGCAGTTTAGGTACGGGAGGGTTGGGAGATACGCAGTATTTT. Translation: CASSLGTGGLGDTQYF. The variable domain in full, with the rest retrieved from reference TRBV28 and TRBJ2-3, is DVKVTQSSRYLVKRTGEKVFLECVQDMDHENMFWYRQDPGLGLRLIYFSYDVKMKEKGDIPEGYSVSREKKERFSLILESASTNQTSMYLCASSLGTGGLGDTQYFGPGTRLTVL.

The V gene is TRBV5-6, the J gene TRBJ2-7; TRBD1 is a possible D gene (6 bases). The CDR3 sequence is 16 residues long. The germline CDR1 and CDR2 sequences are SGHDT and YYEEEE. The ends were cut back, 3 bases at V and 4 bases at J, with 20 bases in the middle. The CDR3 DNA sequence: TGTGCCAGCAGCTCACAGAGCCGTGACAGGATTTACGAGCAGTACTTC. Protein product: CASSSQSRDRIYEQYF. The full variable domain, its missing parts supplied by reference TRBV5-6 and TRBJ2-7, is DAGVTQSPTHLIKTRGQQVTLRCSPKSGHDTVSWYQQALGQGPQFIFQYYEEEERQRGNFPDRFSGHQFPNYSSELNVNALLLGDSALYLCASSSQSRDRIYEQYFGPGTRLTVT.

The chain joins TRBV10-3 to TRBJ2-3, with unresolved D. There are 12 residues in the CDR3. V dropped 3 bases and J dropped 6 bases, with 7 bases sitting between them. Germline CDR1 ENHRY, CDR2 SYGVKD. CDR3 residues: CAISDLSDTQYF. In DNA, the CDR3 is TGTGCCATCAGTGACCTTTCCGATACGCAGTATTTT.

The chain recombines TRBV30 with TRBJ2-4; 11 bases agree with TRBD2. CDR1 GTSNPN and CDR2 SVGIG come from the germline V gene (reference sequence). V lost 2 bases, J lost 0 bases, and 9 bases stayed unmatched. This CDR3 spans 18 amino acids. The CDR3 DNA follows: TGTGCCTGGAGTCTCGGGACTAGCGGAACACTAGCCAAAAACATTCAGTACTTC. It encodes CAWSLGTSGTLAKNIQYF.

The genes are TRBV19 and TRBJ1-4, with TRBD1 matching 7 bases. The CDR3 length is 15 residues. Losses at the gene ends were 4 bases for V and 6 bases for J; bases not matched to a gene: 8. CDR1 and CDR2 from the germline V gene are LNHDA and SQIVND (reference sequence). The CDR3 bases are TGTGCCAGTAGTAGCTGGGACAGCAGAGATGAAAAACTGTTTTTT. It codes for CASSSWDSRDEKLFF.

The genes are TRBV27 and TRBJ1-2; D is possibly TRBD1 (6 bases). The CDR3 runs 13 residues. V was pared by 2 bases and J by 6 bases, with 10 bases between. Germline CDR1 and CDR2: MNHEY and SMNVEV (reference sequence). CDR3 DNA: TGTGCCAGCAGTTTACAGGGGAGTAATGGCTACACCTTC. Its protein product is CASSLQGSNGYTF.

The chain recombines TRBV27 with TRBJ1-2; D is perhaps TRBD1 (6 bases). Germline loops: CDR1 MNHEY, CDR2 SMNVEV (reference sequence). There are 15 residues in the CDR3. Deletions cut 6 bases from V and 6 bases from J, with 20 bases between. The CDR3 DNA follows: TGTGCCAGCAGGTCGGGGGGGCGGGTGTCCGATGGCTACACCTTC. Encoded protein: CASRSGGRVSDGYTF.

The rearrangement links TRBV19 to TRBJ1-4; D may be TRBD1 (6 bases). V was shortened by 2 bases and J by 0 bases, with 16 bases between the two germline ends. This CDR3 contains 18 residues. From germline, CDR1 is LNHDA and CDR2 SQIVND (reference sequence). The CDR3 nucleotides read TGTGCCAGTAGTATAATGACAGGAGTCCTTGCAACTAATGAAAAACTGTTTTTT. Residues: CASSIMTGVLATNEKLFF.

The rearrangement joins TRBV7-8 to TRBJ1-1, with TRBD1 matching 8 bases. CDR1 and CDR2 from the germline V gene are SGHVS and FQNEAQ. The CDR3 spans 15 residues. V trimming: 0 bases; J trimming: 4 bases; junction bases outside the gene matches: 4. Here the CDR3 reads CASSLARGQVTEAFF. CDR3 in DNA: TGTGCCAGCAGCTTAGCACGGGGACAGGTCACTGAAGCTTTCTTT.

V and J are TRBV19 and TRBJ2-1; tentative D call: TRBD2 (5 bases). Germline loops: CDR1 LNHDA, CDR2 SQIVND (reference sequence). The CDR3 has 14 amino acids. Trimming stripped 9 bases from V and 3 bases from J, with 15 bases between. CDR3 protein: CASAGIWDYNEQFF. As DNA, the CDR3 is TGTGCCAGCGCCGGGATTTGGGACTACAATGAGCAGTTCTTC.

The chain employs TRBV5-1 and TRBJ2-3, with TRBD1 matching 8 bases. Germline V gene data show CDR1 as SGHRS and CDR2 as YFSETQ. The CDR3 is 16 residues long. Unmatched junction bases numbered 8, after V lost 3 bases and J lost 2 bases. The CDR3 DNA sequence: TGCGCCAGCAGCTCTGGGGACAGGCGGCCCACAGATACGCAGTATTTT. Its translation is CASSSGDRRPTDTQYF. The whole variable domain, filled in from reference TRBV5-1 and TRBJ2-3, reads KAGVTQTPRYLIKTRGQQVTLSCSPISGHRSVSWYQQTPGQGLQFLFEYFSETQRNKGNFPGRFSGRQFSNSRSEMNVSTLELGDSALYLCASSSGDRRPTDTQYFGPGTRLTVL.

V and J are TRBV2 and TRBJ1-1; D perhaps matches TRBD1 (5 bases). V gave up 8 bases and J gave up 4 bases, with 20 bases separating them. The CDR3 sequence is 15 residues long. From germline, CDR1 is SNHLY and CDR2 FYNNEI. The CDR3 region has the DNA TGTGCCAGCCATGCGGGGCGGCCTGAGACCACTGAAGCTTTCTTT. Amino acids: CASHAGRPETTEAFF.